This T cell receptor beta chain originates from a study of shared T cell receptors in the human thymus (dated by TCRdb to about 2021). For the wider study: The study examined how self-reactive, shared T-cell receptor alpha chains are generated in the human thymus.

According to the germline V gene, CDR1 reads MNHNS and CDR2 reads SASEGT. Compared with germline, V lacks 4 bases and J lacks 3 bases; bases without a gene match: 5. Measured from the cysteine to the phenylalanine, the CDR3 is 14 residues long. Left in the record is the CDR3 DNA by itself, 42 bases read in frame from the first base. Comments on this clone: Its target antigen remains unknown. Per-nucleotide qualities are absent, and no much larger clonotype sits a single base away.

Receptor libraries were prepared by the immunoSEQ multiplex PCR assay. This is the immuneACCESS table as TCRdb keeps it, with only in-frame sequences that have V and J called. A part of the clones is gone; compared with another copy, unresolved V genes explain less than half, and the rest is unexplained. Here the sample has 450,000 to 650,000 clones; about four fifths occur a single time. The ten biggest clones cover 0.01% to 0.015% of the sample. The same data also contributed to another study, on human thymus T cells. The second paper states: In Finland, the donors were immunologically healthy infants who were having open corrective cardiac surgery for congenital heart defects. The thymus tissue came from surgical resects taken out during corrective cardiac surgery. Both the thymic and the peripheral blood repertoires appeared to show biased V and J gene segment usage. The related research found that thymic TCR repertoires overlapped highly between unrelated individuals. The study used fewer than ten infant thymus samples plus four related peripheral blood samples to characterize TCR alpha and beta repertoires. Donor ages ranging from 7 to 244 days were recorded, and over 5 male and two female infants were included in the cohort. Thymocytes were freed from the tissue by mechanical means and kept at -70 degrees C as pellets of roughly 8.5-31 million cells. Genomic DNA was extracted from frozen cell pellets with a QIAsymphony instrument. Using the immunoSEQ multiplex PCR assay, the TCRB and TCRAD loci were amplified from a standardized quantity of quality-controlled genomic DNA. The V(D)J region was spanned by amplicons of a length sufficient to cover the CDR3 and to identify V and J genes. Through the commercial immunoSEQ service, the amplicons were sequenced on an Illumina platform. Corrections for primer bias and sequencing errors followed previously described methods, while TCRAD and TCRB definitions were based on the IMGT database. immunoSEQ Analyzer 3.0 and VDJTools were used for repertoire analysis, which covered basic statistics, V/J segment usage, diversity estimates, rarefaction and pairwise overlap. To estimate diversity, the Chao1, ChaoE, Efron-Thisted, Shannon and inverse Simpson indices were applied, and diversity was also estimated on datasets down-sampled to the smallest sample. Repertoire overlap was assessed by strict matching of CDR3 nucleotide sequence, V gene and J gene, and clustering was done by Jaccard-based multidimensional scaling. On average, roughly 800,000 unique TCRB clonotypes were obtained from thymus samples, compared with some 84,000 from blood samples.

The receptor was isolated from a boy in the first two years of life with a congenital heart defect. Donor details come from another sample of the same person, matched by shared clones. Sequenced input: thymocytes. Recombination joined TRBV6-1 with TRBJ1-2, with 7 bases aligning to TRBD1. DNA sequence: TGTGCCAGCAGTGCCGAACAGGGGTACTATGGCTACACCTTC. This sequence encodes CASSAEQGYYGYTF.